The 19 T cell receptor beta chains below were found in one sample sequenced in a study of blood T cell repertoires in COVID-19. The assay was immunoSEQ multiplex PCR, and TCRdb's table has in-frame clones only and misses some. The repertoire holds some 320,000 clones, with roughly nine tenths as singletons. Sequenced material: PBMCs or T cells enriched from blood (not recorded which). The source of these receptors is a woman aged 25-40 years who had been exposed to COVID-19.

On this clone: Other DNA sequences in the same sample also yield this CDR3. The chain carries TRBV5-6 and TRBJ1-4; D is undetermined. CDR3 length equals 13 residues. The V end was cut by 1 base, the J end by 2 bases, with 3 bases between. The germline CDR1 and CDR2 sequences are SGHDT and YYEEEE. CDR3 amino acids: CASSLPTNEKLFF. The CDR3 nucleotides are TGTGCCAGCAGCTTGCCGACTAATGAAAAACTGTTTTTT. Supplemented by reference TRBV5-6 and TRBJ1-4, the full variable domain reads DAGVTQSPTHLIKTRGQQVTLRCSPKSGHDTVSWYQQALGQGPQFIFQYYEEEERQRGNFPDRFSGHQFPNYSSELNVNALLLGDSALYLCASSLPTNEKLFFGSGTQLSVL.

The chain is built from TRBV6-5 and TRBJ2-5; tentative D call: TRBD1 (5 bases). This CDR3 spans 14 amino acids. V lost 11 bases, J lost 4 bases, and 20 bases lay in between. Germline V gene data show CDR1 as MNHEY and CDR2 as SVGAGI. CDR3 protein: CAHSAAGWVETQYF. CDR3 bases: TGTGCCCATTCGGCGGCAGGGTGGGTAGAGACCCAGTACTTC.

The chain couples TRBV7-6 to TRBJ2-7; TRBD1 matches 10 bases. Per germline, CDR1 SGHVS and CDR2 FNYEAQ. With V trimmed by 4 bases and J by 3 bases, 6 bases remained unmatched. This CDR3 is built from 15 residues. The CDR3, as DNA: TGTGCCAGCAGCTCCTTGGACAGGGGGTACTACGAGCAGTACTTC. Encoded protein: CASSSLDRGYYEQYF.

The chain joins TRBV5-1 to TRBJ1-2, with 8 bases lining up with TRBD1. This CDR3 has 13 amino acids. V lost 4 bases to trimming and J lost 6 bases; unmatched junction nucleotides: 5. Germline V lookup: CDR1 SGHRS, CDR2 YFSETQ. The CDR3 DNA reads TGCGCCAGCAGCATCGACAGGGGCAATGGCTACACCTTC. It specifies CASSIDRGNGYTF.

V and J are TRBV9 and TRBJ2-7; no definite D call. This CDR3 contains 14 residues. The V gene lost 0 bases and the J gene lost 6 bases, with 13 bases spanning the gap. In germline, CDR1 is SGDLS, CDR2 YYNGEE. CDR3 amino acids: CASSVAPGSSEQYF. Written as DNA, the CDR3 is TGTGCCAGCAGCGTAGCCCCAGGCTCAAGCGAGCAGTACTTC.

The chain carries TRBV5-1 and TRBJ1-1; 11 bases align to TRBD1. CDR1 and CDR2 (germline): SGHRS, YFSETQ. V was clipped by 3 bases and J by 2 bases; unmatched bases: 3. CDR3 length equals 15 residues. The CDR3 nucleotides are TGCGCCAGCAGCTCCGGGACAGGGGGTAACACTGAAGCTTTCTTT. As protein: CASSSGTGGNTEAFF.

The rearrangement links TRBV5-6 to TRBJ1-4; D uncertain. CDR1 SGHDT and CDR2 YYEEEE come from the germline V gene. Trimming shortened V by 2 bases and J by 6 bases, and 8 bases separated the two germline ends. The CDR3 has 13 residues. Written as DNA, the CDR3 is TGTGCCAGCAGCTTACTGGGAGATGAAAAACTGTTTTTT. Translated: CASSLLGDEKLFF.

The chain couples TRBV6-5 to TRBJ2-5; maybe TRBD1 (6 bases). This CDR3 contains 14 residues. Germline V gene sequence: CDR1 MNHEY, CDR2 SVGAGI. V was clipped by 8 bases and J by 3 bases, with 16 bases between them. In DNA form, the CDR3 reads TGTGCCAGCCGACTACAGGGCTTGGAAGAGACCCAGTACTTC. As protein: CASRLQGLEETQYF.

The V and J genes are TRBV20-1 and TRBJ1-6, with a weak D call TRBD1 (5 bases). This CDR3 has 18 amino acids. Trimming took 3 bases from V and 7 from J, leaving 25 bases between them. Germline CDR1 and CDR2: DFQATT and SNEGSKA (reference sequence). The CDR3 DNA follows: TGCAGTGCTAGTCTAAGTTTCAGGGCCATATATGAGAATTCACCCCTCCACTTT. Translation gives CSASLSFRAIYENSPLHF.

The CDR3, as DNA: TGTGCCAGCAGTCCATGGACAGGCGGGATGACTCACTATGGCTACACCTTC. Its translation: CASSPWTGGMTHYGYTF. J is TRBJ1-2 and V is TRBV6-6; 7 nucleotides agree with TRBD1. V lost 5 bases and J lost 3; bases outside the gene matches: 15. CDR3 length: 17 amino acids. Germline CDR1 MNHNY, CDR2 SVGAGI (reference sequence).

This clone was seen only a few times. The identical CDR3 is also encoded by other nucleotide sequences in the sample. The genes are TRBV5-6 and TRBJ1-2, with D unclear. This CDR3 is 13 amino acids long. The germline V gene has CDR1 SGHDT and CDR2 YYEEEE. V was trimmed by 3 bases and J by 4 bases, leaving 10 bases between them. The CDR3 region has the DNA TGTGCCAGCAGCTCAGCGGGAGCCTATGGCTACACCTTC. This codes for CASSSAGAYGYTF.

The chain is built from TRBV27 and TRBJ2-3, with D maybe TRBD1 (6 bases). The CDR3 sequence is 16 residues long. The germline CDR1 and CDR2 sequences are MNHEY and SMNVEV (reference sequence). V lost 1 base to trimming and J lost 1 base, with 12 bases between them. DNA for the CDR3: TGTGCCAGCAGTTTATTGACTGCAGGGGGCACAGATACGCAGTATTTT. Amino acid sequence: CASSLLTAGGTDTQYF.

V usage is TRBV19 and J usage is TRBJ1-4; no clear D. CDR1 is LNHDA, CDR2 SQIVND, per germline (reference sequence). CDR3 length: 15 residues. Trimming cost V 3 bases and J 5 bases, with 13 bases left between them. In DNA form, the CDR3 reads TGTGCCAGTAGTATTGGACTCACGGGCAATGAAAAACTGTTTTTT. It codes for CASSIGLTGNEKLFF.

V is TRBV6-6 and J is TRBJ1-1; no clear D gene. CDR1 and CDR2 from the germline V gene are MNHNY and SVGAGI (reference sequence). V dropped 2 bases and J dropped 7 bases, with 5 bases sitting between them. This CDR3 has 11 residues. The CDR3: CASSYAGEAFF. DNA of the CDR3: TGTGCCAGCAGTTACGCGGGTGAAGCTTTCTTT.

The chain has TRBV7-2 and TRBJ2-2, with D tentatively TRBD1 (7 bases). The CDR3 has 14 residues. V was trimmed by 5 bases and J by 7 bases, leaving 14 bases between them. Germline-derived CDR1 and CDR2 are SGHTA and FQGNSA. The DNA for the CDR3 is TGTGCCAGCAGCGTCCAGGGGGGTAACGGGGAGCTGTTTTTT. Residues: CASSVQGGNGELFF.

The chain is built from TRBV6-2 or TRBV6-3 and TRBJ2-7; D call uncertain. The germline V gene encodes CDR1 MNHEY and CDR2 SVGEGT. V was trimmed by 5 bases and J by 6 bases, leaving 11 bases between them. CDR3 size: 12 residues. This CDR3 reads CASSSSRREQYF. The CDR3 region has the DNA TGTGCCAGCAGTAGTAGCCGCCGCGAGCAGTACTTC.

This sequence joins TRBV5-4 and TRBJ1-3; 8 bases agree with TRBD1. Germline V gene data show CDR1 as SGHNT and CDR2 as YYREEE (reference sequence). The CDR3 covers 16 residues. The ends lost 4 bases at V and 2 bases at J; junction bases unmatched: 8. For the CDR3, the DNA is TGTGCCAGCAGCGCGACGATGGGACAGGCTGGAAACACCATATATTTT. It translates to CASSATMGQAGNTIYF.

The genes are TRBV5-1 and TRBJ1-1; D may be TRBD1 (6 bases). The CDR3 has 14 residues. V was trimmed by 4 bases and J by 3 bases, leaving 13 bases between them. CDR1 is SGHRS, CDR2 YFSETQ, per germline. The CDR3 sequence: CASSLRDRYTEAFF. The CDR3 bases are TGCGCCAGCAGCCTCCGCGACAGGTACACTGAAGCTTTCTTT.

This clone was seen only a few times. J is TRBJ2-2 and V is TRBV19; perhaps TRBD1 as D (6 bases). The germline V gene has CDR1 LNHDA and CDR2 SQIVND (reference sequence). V was trimmed by 4 bases and J by 4 bases, leaving 10 bases between them. This CDR3 contains 14 residues. The CDR3 is CASSNRAGTGELFF. For the CDR3, the DNA is TGTGCCAGTAGTAACAGGGCGGGCACCGGGGAGCTGTTTTTT.